This record concerns one TCR beta chain sequence. As yet, its antigen is unknown. The sample is drawn from a study of CD8 T cells in ankylosing spondylitis. Study findings and constraints: Clones linked to disease, bearing a CD8+ phenotype, were relatively rare in peripheral blood. Seemingly distinctive of ankylosing spondylitis blood was a TCR beta motif formed by eight highly homologous variants.

V shed 6 bases and J shed 4 bases, with 18 bases lying between them. The CDR3 totals 15 residues. Germline V CDR1 and CDR2: KGHSH, LQKENI. Library preparation for TCR beta used quantitative 5'-RACE with molecular barcodes. TCRdb reprocessed the 5' RACE reads via MiXCR and lists one record per CDR3 protein. The table records 350,000 to 550,000 distinct CDR3 sequences, about 25% of them present only once. Sequencing was performed on blood, either unsorted or a sorted T cell fraction (not recorded which). This sequence joins TRBV18 and TRBJ1-2; possibly TRBD1 for D (5 bases). This clonotype was obtained from a male donor with ankylosing spondylitis. CDR3 region: CASSRGRGDAYGYTF. CDR3 DNA sequence: TGTGCCAGCTCCCGCGGCCGGGGGGACGCCTATGGCTACACCTTC.